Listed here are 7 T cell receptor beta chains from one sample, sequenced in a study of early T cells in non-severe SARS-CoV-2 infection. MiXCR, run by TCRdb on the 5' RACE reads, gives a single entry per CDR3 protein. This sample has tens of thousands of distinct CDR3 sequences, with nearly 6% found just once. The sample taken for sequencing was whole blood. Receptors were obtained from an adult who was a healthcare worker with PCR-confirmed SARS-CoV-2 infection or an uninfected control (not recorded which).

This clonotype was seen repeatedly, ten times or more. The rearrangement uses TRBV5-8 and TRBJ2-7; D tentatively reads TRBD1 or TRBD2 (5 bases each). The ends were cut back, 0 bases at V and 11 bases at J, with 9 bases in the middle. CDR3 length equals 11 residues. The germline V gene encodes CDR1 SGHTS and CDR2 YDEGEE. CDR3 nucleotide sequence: TGTGCCAGCAGCTTGGCGGGGCCGGAGTACTTC. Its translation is CASSLAGPEYF.

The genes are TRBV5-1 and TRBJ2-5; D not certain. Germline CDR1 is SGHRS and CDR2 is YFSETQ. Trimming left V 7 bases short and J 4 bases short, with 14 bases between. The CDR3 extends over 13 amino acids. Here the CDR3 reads CASRLEVLETQYF. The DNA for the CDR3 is TGCGCCAGCCGGTTAGAGGTACTAGAGACCCAGTACTTC.

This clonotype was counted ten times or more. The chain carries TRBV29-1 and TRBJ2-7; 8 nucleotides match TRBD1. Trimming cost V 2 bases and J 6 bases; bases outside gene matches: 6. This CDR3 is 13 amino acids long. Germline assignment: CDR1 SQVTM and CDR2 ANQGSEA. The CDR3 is CSVERTGYGEQYF. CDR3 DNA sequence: TGCAGCGTTGAAAGGACAGGGTACGGCGAGCAGTACTTC.

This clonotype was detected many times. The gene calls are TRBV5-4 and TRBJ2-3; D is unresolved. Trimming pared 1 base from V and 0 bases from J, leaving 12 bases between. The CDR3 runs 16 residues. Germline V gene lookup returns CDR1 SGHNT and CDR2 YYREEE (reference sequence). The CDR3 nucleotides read TGTGCCAGCAGCTTGTTACAGCTAACTAGCACAGATACGCAGTATTTT. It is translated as CASSLLQLTSTDTQYF. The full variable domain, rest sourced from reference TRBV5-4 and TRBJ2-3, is ETGVTQSPTHLIKTRGQQVTLRCSSQSGHNTVSWYQQALGQGPQFIFQYYREEENGRGNFPPRFSGLQFPNYSSELNVNALELDDSALYLCASSLLQLTSTDTQYFGPGTRLTVL.

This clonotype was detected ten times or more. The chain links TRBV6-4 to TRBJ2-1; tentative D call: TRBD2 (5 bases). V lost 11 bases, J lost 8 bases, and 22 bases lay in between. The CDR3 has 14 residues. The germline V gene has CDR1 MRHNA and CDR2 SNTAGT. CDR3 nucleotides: TGTGCCCGACGAGCCTCGGGGTTCACATATGAGCAGTTCTTC. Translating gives CARRASGFTYEQFF.

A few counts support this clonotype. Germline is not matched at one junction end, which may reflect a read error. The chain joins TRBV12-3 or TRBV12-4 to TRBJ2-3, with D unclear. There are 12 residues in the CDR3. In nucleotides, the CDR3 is TGTGCCAGCAGCTTAGATGCGGCGACGCAGTATTTT. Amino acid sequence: CASSLDAATQYF.

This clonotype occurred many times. For the CDR3, the DNA is TGTGCCAGCAGCTTAGCCACGGCCCTGGGTATCGAGCAGTTCTTC. Translation gives CASSLATALGIEQFF. The chain is built from TRBV13 and TRBJ2-1, with no clear D. Germline lookup yields CDR1 PRHDT and CDR2 FYEKMQ (reference sequence). Between the trimmed V and J ends, which lost 1 base and 10 bases, there was a span of 17 bases. This CDR3 is built from 15 residues.